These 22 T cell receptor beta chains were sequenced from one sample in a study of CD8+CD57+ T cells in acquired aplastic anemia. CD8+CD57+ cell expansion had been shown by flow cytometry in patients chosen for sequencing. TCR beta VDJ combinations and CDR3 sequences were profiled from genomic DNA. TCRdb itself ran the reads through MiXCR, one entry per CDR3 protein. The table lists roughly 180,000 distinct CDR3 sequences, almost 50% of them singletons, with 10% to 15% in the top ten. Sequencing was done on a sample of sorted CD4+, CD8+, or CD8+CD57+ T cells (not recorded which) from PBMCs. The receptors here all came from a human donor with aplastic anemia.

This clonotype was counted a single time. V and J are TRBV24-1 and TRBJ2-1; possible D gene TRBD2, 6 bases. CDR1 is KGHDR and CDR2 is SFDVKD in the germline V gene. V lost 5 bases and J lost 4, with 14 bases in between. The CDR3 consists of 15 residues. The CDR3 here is CATSAGALGYNEQFF. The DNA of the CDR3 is TGTGCCACCAGTGCGGGAGCGCTTGGGTACAATGAGCAGTTCTTC.

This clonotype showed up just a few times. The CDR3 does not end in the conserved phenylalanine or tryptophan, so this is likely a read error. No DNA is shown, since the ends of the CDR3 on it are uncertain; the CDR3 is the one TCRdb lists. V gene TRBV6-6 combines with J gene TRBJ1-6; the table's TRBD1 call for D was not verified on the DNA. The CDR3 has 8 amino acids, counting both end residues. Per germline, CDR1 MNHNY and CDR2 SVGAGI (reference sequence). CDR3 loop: CASSYPDR.

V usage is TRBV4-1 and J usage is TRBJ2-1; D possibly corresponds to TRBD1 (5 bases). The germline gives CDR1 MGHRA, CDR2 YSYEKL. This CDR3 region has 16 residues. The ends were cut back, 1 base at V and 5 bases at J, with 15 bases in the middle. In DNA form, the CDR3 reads TGCGCCAGCAGCCAAGGCAGGACCTGGGGCCACAATGAGCAGTTCTTC. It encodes CASSQGRTWGHNEQFF.

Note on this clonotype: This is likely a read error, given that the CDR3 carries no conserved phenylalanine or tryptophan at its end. The CDR3 region is CSPRGGSKAEAFL. For the CDR3, the DNA is TGCAGTCCCCGGGGGGGGTCGAAGGCTGAAGCTTTCCTT. The chain joins TRBV20-1 to TRBJ1-1; the D gene is possibly TRBD1 (5 bases). V lost 8 bases and J lost 6, with 19 bases in between. The CDR3 loop spans 13 amino acids. The germline V gene encodes CDR1 DFQATT and CDR2 SNEGSKA (reference sequence).

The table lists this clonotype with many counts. CDR3 DNA: TGTGCCAGCAGCCCCGACCCGACAGGGGGCTACACCTTC. Translating it yields CASSPDPTGGYTF. The genes are TRBV14 and TRBJ1-2; 7 nucleotides agree with TRBD1. There are 13 residues in the CDR3. Germline assignment: CDR1 SGHDN and CDR2 FVKESK. The V segment lost 4 bases and the J segment 8 bases; nucleotides outside the gene matches: 7.

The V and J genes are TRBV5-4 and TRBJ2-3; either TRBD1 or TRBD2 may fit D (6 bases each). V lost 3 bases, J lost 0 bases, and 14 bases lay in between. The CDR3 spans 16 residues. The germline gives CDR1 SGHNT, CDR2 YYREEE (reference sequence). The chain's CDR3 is CASSSLAGHSTDTQYF. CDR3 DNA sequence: TGTGCCAGCAGCTCCCTGGCGGGACATAGCACAGATACGCAGTATTTT.

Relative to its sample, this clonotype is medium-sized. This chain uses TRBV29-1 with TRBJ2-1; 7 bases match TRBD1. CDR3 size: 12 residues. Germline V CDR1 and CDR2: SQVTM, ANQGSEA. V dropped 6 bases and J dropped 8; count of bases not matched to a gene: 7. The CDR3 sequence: CSVRGQVDEQFF. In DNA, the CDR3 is TGCAGCGTGAGGGGGCAGGTCGATGAGCAGTTCTTC.

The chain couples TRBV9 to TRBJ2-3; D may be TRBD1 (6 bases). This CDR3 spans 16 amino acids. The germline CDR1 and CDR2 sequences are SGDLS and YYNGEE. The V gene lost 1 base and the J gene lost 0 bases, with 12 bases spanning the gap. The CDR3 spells CASSVYGGPSTDTQYF. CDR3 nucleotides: TGTGCCAGCAGCGTATATGGGGGCCCTAGCACAGATACGCAGTATTTT.

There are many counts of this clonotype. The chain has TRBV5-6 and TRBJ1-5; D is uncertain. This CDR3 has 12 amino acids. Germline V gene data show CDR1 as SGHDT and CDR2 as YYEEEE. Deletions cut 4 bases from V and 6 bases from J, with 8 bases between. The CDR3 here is CASSPWGQPQHF. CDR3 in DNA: TGTGCCAGCAGCCCCTGGGGTCAGCCCCAGCATTTT.

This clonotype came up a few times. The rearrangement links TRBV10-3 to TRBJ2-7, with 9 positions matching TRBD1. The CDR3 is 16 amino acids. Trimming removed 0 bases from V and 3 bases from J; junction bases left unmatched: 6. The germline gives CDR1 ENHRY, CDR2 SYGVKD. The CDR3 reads CAISESGQGGDYEQYF. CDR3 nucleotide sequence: TGTGCCATCAGTGAGTCGGGACAGGGAGGGGACTACGAGCAGTACTTC.

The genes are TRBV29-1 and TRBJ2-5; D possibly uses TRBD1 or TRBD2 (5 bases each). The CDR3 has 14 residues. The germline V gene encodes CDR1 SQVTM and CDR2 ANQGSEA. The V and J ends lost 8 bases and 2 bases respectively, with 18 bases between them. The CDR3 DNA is TGCAGCTTGGTGGGGGTCAAGGGGCAAGAGACCCAGTACTTC. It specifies CSLVGVKGQETQYF.

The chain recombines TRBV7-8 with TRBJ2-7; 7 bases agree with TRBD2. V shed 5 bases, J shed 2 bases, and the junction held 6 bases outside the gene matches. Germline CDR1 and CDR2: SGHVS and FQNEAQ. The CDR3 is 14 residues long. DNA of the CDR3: TGTGCCAGCAGCCAAGTGGCGGGAGCCTACGAGCAGTACTTC. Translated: CASSQVAGAYEQYF.

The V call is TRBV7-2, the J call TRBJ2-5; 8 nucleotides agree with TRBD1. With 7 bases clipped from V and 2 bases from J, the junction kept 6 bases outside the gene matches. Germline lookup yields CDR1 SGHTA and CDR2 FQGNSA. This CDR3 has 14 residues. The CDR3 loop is CASKRDRSQETQYF. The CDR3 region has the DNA TGTGCCAGCAAACGGGACAGGTCACAAGAGACCCAGTACTTC.

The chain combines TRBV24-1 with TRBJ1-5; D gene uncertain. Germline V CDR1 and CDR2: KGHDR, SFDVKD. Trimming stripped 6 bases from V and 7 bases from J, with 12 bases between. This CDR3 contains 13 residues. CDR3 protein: CATSRGYGQPQHF. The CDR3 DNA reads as TGTGCCACCAGTAGAGGGTACGGCCAGCCCCAGCATTTT.

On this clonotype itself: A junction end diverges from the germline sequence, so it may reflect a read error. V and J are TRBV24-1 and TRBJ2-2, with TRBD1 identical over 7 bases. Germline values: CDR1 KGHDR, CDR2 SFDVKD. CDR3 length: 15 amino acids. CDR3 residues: CATSERGLNTGELPF. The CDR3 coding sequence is TGTGCCACCAGTGAGAGGGGGCTGAACACCGGGGAGCTGCCTTTT.

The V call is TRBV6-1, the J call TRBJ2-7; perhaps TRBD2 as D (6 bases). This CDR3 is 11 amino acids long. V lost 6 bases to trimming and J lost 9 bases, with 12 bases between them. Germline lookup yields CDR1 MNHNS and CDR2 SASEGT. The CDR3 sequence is CASRDAGRQYF. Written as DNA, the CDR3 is TGTGCCAGCAGAGATGCCGGGAGGCAGTACTTC.

The CDR3, as DNA: TGTGCCAGCAGCTCACGGGACACTTATAATTCACCCCTCCACTTT. Protein: CASSSRDTYNSPLHF. The J gene is TRBJ1-6, the V gene TRBV11-2, with TRBD1 as a possible D gene (6 bases). The germline CDR1 and CDR2 sequences are SGHAT and FQNNGV. V dropped 4 bases and J dropped 4 bases, with 11 bases sitting between them. This CDR3 spans 15 amino acids.

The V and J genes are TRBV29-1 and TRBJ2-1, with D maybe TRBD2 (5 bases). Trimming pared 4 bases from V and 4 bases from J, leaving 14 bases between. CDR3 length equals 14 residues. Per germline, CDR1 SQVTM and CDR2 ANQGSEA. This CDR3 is CSVGLSGIYNEQFF. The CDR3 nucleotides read TGCAGCGTTGGGCTATCGGGGATTTACAATGAGCAGTTCTTC.

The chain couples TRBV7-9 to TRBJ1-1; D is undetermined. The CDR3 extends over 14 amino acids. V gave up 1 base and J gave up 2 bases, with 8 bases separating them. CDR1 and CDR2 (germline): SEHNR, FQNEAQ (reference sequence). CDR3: CASSLGSINTEAFF. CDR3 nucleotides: TGTGCCAGCAGCTTAGGTTCCATAAACACTGAAGCTTTCTTT.

The CDR3 loop is CSARRGGEETQYF. The CDR3 DNA follows: TGCAGTGCTCGCCGCGGGGGGGAAGAGACCCAGTACTTC. This rearrangement joins TRBV20-1 to TRBJ2-5; TRBD2 agrees at 9 bases. With 5 bases clipped from V and 3 bases from J, the junction kept 4 bases outside the gene matches. There are 13 residues in the CDR3. The germline gives CDR1 DFQATT, CDR2 SNEGSKA (reference sequence).

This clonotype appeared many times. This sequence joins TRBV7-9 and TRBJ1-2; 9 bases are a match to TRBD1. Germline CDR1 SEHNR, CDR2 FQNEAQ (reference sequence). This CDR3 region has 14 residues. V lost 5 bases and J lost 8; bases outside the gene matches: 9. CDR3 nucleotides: TGTGCCAGCAGCACCCAGAGAGACAGGGGGGGCTACACCTTC. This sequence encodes CASSTQRDRGGYTF.

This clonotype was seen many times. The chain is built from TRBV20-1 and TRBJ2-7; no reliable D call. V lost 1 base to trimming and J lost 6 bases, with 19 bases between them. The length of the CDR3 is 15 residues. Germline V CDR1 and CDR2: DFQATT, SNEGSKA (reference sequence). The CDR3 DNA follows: TGCAGTGCTAGAGCAACGGACCGACCTACCGGCGAGCAGTACGTC. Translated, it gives CSARATDRPTGEQYV.